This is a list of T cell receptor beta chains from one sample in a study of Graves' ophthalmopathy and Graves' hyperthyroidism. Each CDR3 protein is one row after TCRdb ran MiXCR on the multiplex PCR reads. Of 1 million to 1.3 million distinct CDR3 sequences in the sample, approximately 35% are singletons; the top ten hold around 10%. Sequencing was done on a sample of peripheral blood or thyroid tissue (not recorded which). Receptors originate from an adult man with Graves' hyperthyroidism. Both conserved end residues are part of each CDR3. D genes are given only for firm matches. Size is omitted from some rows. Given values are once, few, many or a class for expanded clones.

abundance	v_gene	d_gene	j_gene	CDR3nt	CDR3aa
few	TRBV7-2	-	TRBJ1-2	TGTGCCAGCAGCCCGGGGTTGGGCCACCTTTCTGGCTACACCTTC	CASSPGLGHLSGYTF
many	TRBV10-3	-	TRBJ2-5	TGTGCCACTGGGCCCGGCGAGACCCAGTACTTC	CATGPGETQYF
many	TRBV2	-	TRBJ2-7	TGTGCCAGCAGTGTTCAAGAGCAGTACTTC	CASSVQEQYF
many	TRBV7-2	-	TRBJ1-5	TGTGCCAGCAGCCCCTTCGGGGGTGGGGGGCACAATCAGCCCCAGCATTTT	CASSPFGGGGHNQPQHF
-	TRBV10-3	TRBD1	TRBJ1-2	TGTGCCATCAGTGAGTCCGGGACAGGGTATGGCTACACCTTC	CAISESGTGYGYTF
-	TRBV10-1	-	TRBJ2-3	TGCGCCAGCAGTGCCCAGGGTCCAGATACGCAGTATTTT	CASSAQGPDTQYF
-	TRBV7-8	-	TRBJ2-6	TGTGCCAGCAGCAAGAGCACGCTTAGCGCCTACGTCCTGACTTTC	CASSKSTLSAYVLTF
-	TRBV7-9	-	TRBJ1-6	TGCGCCAGCAGCCTCCGACAGGCCTATAATTCACCCCTCCACTTT	CASSLRQAYNSPLHF
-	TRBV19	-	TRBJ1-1	TGTGCCAGTAGTAGGGGACGGAGTCTCATGAACACTGAAGCTTTCTTT	CASSRGRSLMNTEAFF
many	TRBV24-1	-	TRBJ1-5	TGTGCCACCAGTGATTCCACAGGGCTAGTTAGCAATCAGCCCCAGCATTTT	CATSDSTGLVSNQPQHF
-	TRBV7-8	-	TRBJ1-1	TGTGCCAGCAGCCACGGGCATCGAATATCAGCTTTCTTT	CASSHGHRISAFF
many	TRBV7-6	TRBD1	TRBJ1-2	TGTGCCAGCAGCTTATACCAGGGGGAGACAAACTATGGCTACACCTTC	CASSLYQGETNYGYTF
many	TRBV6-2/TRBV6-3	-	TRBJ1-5	TGTGCCAGCCCCCGAACCCGTCAGCCCCAGCATTTT	CASPRTRQPQHF
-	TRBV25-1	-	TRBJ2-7	TGTGCCAGCAGTTCCGGCGGGACCGCCTACGAGCAGTACTTC	CASSSGGTAYEQYF
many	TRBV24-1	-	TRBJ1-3	TGTGCCACCAGTGATCCAGGTCCTGGAAACACCATATATTTT	CATSDPGPGNTIYF
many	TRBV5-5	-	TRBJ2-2	TGTGCCAGCAGCCTCCGACTAGACGGCCGGGAGCTGTTTTTT	CASSLRLDGRELFF
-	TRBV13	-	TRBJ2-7	TGTGCCAGCAGACAGCGTGGACGCTCCTACGAGCAGTACTTC	CASRQRGRSYEQYF
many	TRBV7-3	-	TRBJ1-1	TGTGCCAGCAGCATACAGCAAAACACTGAAGCTTTCTTT	CASSIQQNTEAFF
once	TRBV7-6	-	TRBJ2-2	TGTGCCAGCAGCTTATTACGGGACAGGGAGCTGTTTTTT	CASSLLRDRELFF
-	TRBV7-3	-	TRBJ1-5	TGTGCCAGCAGCTTAAGGAGCGATCAGCCCCAGCATTTT	CASSLRSDQPQHF
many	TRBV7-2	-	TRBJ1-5	TGTGCCAGCAGCCCCGGACAACGCCAGCCCCAGCATTTT	CASSPGQRQPQHF
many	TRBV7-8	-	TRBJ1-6	TGTGCCAGCAGCCGCGCGGCCACACTAGGTTCACCCCTCCACTTT	CASSRAATLGSPLHF
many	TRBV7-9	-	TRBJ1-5	TGTGCCAGCAGCTTATCTGGGGGAACGAGCAATCAGCCCCAGCATTTT	CASSLSGGTSNQPQHF
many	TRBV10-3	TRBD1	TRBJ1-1	TGTGCCTCCGGCGGGCAGGGGGCCGTTGGCACTGAAGCTTTCTTT	CASGGQGAVGTEAFF
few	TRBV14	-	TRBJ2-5	TGTGCCAGCAGCCAAGATCAGACGCCGCAAGAGACCCAGTACTTC	CASSQDQTPQETQYF
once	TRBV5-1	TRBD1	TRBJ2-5	TGCGCCAGCAGCTTGGTTTCAGGGGGTATGCAAGAGACCCAGTACTTC	CASSLVSGGMQETQYF
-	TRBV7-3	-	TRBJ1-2	TGTGCCAGCAGTGACCTACGGGACCGAAACTATGGCTACACCTTC	CASSDLRDRNYGYTF
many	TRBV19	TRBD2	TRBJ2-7	TGTGCCAGTAGCAGGCGGGAGGGCGTTCCCTCCTACGAGCAGTACTTC	CASSRREGVPSYEQYF
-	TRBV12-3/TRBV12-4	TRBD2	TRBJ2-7	TGTGCCAGCAGTTTGACTAGCGGGAGGGCCCTCCAGGGCGAGCAGTACTTC	CASSLTSGRALQGEQYF
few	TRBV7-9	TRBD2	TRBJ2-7	TGTGTCAGCAGCTTAAGCGGGAGGGCCAGCTCCTACGAGCAGTACTTC	CVSSLSGRASSYEQYF
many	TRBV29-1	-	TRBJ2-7	TGCAGCGTTGGTGGCAGGGGCTCCTACGAGCAGTACTTC	CSVGGRGSYEQYF
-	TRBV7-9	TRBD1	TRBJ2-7	TGTGCCAGCCGCTTGGCAGGACAGGGGGCGCTTCGGGAGCAGTACTTC	CASRLAGQGALREQYF
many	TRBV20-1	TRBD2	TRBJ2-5	TGCAGTGCTAGTAAGGGAGCGGGGAAGGAGACCCAGTACTTC	CSASKGAGKETQYF
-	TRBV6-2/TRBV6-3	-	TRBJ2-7	TGTGCCAGCAGTTATTTTTCCCCCGAGGTCTACGAGCAGTACTTC	CASSYFSPEVYEQYF
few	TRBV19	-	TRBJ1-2	TGTGCCAGTAGTCCGCGGGGCTACACCTTC	CASSPRGYTF
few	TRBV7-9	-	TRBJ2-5	TGTGCCAGCAGCTCAGGGGTTTCGGAGACCCAGTACTTC	CASSSGVSETQYF
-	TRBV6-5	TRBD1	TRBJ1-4	TGTGCCAGCACACCGCTGGGGACAGGTGAAAAACTGTTTTTT	CASTPLGTGEKLFF
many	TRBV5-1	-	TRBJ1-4	TGCGCCAGCAGAGGTTCCGGCAGGGGTAATGAAAAACTGTTTTTT	CASRGSGRGNEKLFF
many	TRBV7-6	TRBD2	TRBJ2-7	TGTGCCAGCAGCTTAGCATTAGCGGGACCTACGAAGCAGTACTTC	CASSLALAGPTKQYF
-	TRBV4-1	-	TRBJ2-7	TGCGCCAGCAGCAACCCCAGGGGAAACTACGAGCAGTACTTC	CASSNPRGNYEQYF
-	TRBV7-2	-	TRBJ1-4	TGTGCCAGCAGCTTAGCGGTGGCGGGTACTAATGAAAAACTGTTTTTT	CASSLAVAGTNEKLFF
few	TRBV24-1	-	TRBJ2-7	TGTGCCACGGACGGGGTGTCCTACGAGCAGTACTTC	CATDGVSYEQYF
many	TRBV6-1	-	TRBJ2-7	TGTGCCAGCAGTGTACTACCGGGACCCTACGAGCAGTACTTC	CASSVLPGPYEQYF
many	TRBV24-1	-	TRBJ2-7	TGTGCCACCAGTGGTTCCCGGAGTTACGAGCAGTACTTC	CATSGSRSYEQYF
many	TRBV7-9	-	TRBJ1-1	TGTGCCAGCAGCTTAGCGCAGGGGCTGGACACTGAAGCTTTCTTT	CASSLAQGLDTEAFF
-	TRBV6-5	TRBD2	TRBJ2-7	TGTGCCAGCAGTCAGGGGCCTAGCGGGAGCGGCTACGAGCAGTACTTC	CASSQGPSGSGYEQYF
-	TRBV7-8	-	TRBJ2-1	TGTGCCAGCAGCTTAGGGCAGGGAGGTCGCAATGAGCAGTTCTTC	CASSLGQGGRNEQFF
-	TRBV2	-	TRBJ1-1	TGTGCCAGCAGTGATTTTGTTGCTGAAGCTTTCTTT	CASSDFVAEAFF
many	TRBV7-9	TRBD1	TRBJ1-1	TGTGCCAGCAGCATTACGACAGGGAGTAGCACTGAAGCTTTCTTT	CASSITTGSSTEAFF
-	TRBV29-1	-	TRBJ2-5	TGCAGCTTAGATCAGGGATCGGGGACCCAGTACTTC	CSLDQGSGTQYF
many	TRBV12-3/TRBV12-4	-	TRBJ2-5	TGTGCCAGCAGACCAGGGCTGTCGAGTCAAGAGACCCAGTACTTC	CASRPGLSSQETQYF
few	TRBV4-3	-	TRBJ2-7	TGCGCCAGCAGCCAAGAATGGCCTATCACTTACTACGAGCAGTACTTC	CASSQEWPITYYEQYF
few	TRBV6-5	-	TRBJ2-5	TGTGCCAGCAGTTACCCCAGAAGGAGGGACCGGGAGACCCAGTACTTC	CASSYPRRRDRETQYF
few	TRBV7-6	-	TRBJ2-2	TGTGCCAGCAGCGGGACTCATAACACCGGGGAGCTGTTTTTT	CASSGTHNTGELFF
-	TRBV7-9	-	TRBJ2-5	TGTGCCAGCAGTGAAAGGAGGGTTGAGACCCAGTACTTC	CASSERRVETQYF
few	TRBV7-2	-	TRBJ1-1	TGTGCCAGCAGCTTTCATAGCGGACAAACTTCCCCTGAGACTTTCTTT	CASSFHSGQTSPETFF
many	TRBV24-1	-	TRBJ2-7	TGTGCCACCAGTGACGAACGGGGCAACGGGGGGCAGTACTTC	CATSDERGNGGQYF
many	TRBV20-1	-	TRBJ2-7	TGCAGTGCCGAAGGGGCCTACCCGAGATCCTACGAGCAGTACTTC	CSAEGAYPRSYEQYF
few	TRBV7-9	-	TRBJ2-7	TGTGCCAGCAGCCCACCGAGGTCTTACGAGCAGTACTTC	CASSPPRSYEQYF